This TCR beta chain was obtained from a study of shared clonotypes between healthy human individuals. J was trimmed by 4 bases and V by 0 bases; bases with no gene match: 4. CDR3 length equals 15 residues. Germline CDR1 is MGHRA and CDR2 is YSYEKL. Original data processing: Junction-only immunoSEQ data arrived without quality scores, meaning filtering differed. The repertoire was sequenced with immunoSEQ multiplex PCR; TCRdb's copy has only in-frame clones and lacks some. Clone size and the V and J calls come from that table; the DNA yielded D and trimming. The profile shows some 2 million clones, 85% to 95% of them singletons.

Input material: naive CD4+ T cells sorted from blood. Sample subset: CD45RA+ positively selected. The genes are TRBV4-1 and TRBJ1-2; 8 bases align to TRBD1. The clonotype was recovered from a man aged 18 to 29 in good health. This chain's CDR3 is CASSQESGQGYGYTF. The CDR3 DNA follows: TGCGCCAGCAGCCAAGAATCAGGACAGGGCTATGGCTACACCTTC.